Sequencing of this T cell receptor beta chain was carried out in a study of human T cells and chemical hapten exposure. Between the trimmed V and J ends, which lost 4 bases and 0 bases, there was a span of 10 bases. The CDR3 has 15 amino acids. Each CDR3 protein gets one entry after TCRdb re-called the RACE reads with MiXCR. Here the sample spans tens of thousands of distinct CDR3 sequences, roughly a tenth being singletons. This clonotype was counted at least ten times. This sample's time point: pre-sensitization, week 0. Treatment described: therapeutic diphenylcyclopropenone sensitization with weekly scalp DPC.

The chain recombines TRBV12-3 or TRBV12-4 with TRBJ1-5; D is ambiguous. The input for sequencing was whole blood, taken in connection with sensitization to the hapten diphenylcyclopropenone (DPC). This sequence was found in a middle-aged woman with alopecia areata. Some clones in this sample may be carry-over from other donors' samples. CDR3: CASSSPSVSNQPQHF. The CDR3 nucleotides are TGTGCCAGCAGTTCCCCCTCGGTTAGCAATCAGCCCCAGCATTTT.